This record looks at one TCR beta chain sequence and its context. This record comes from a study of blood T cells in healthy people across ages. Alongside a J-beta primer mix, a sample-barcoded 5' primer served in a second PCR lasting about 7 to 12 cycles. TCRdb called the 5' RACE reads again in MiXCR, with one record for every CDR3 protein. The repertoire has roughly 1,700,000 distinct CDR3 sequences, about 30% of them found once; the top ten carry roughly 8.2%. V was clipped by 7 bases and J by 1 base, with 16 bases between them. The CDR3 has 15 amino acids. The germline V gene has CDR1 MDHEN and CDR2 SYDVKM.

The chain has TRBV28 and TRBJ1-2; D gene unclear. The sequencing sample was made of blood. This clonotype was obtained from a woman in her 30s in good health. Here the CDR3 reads CASTPGGTINYGYTF. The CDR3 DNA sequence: TGTGCCAGCACCCCGGGCGGCACCATTAACTATGGCTACACCTTC.